The T cell receptor (beta chain) described here comes from a study of T cells in tumors after PD-1 blockade. Looking at the study overall: Excluded were patients with checkpoint blockade, immunosuppressants, or radiotherapy or other anti-cancer therapy within 4 weeks. A subset received ongoing vismodegib 150 mg daily alongside anti-PD-1 therapy.

Method: immunoSEQ multiplex PCR; TCRdb's copy keeps in-frame clones and lacks some. This table has approximately 12,000 clones, approximately 63% appearing once. The CDR3 runs to 20 residues. Germline V lookup: CDR1 SGDLS, CDR2 YYNGEE. Trimming removed 3 bases from V and 1 base from J; junction bases left unmatched: 12. In the case of this clone: What it recognizes is unknown.

Study outcomes and limitations: Clonal replacement, not reinvigoration, is suggested for expanded exhausted CD8+ clones after therapy. Blood contained about two fifths of the tumor's TCR clonotypes.

This chain uses TRBV9 with TRBJ2-1; 14 positions match TRBD2. The receptor was derived from a human donor with basal cell carcinoma. Specimen: tumor tissue, collected before anti-PD-1 treatment. The CDR3 nucleotides are TGTGCCAGCAGCGACACTGGGACTAGCGGGAGAAAACTGTCCTACAATGAGCAGTTCTTC. It codes for CASSDTGTSGRKLSYNEQFF.